Below are 5 T cell receptor beta chains sequenced from a single sample in a study of blood T cell repertoires in COVID-19. TCRdb's copy holds only in-frame clones and misses some; the assay was immunoSEQ multiplex PCR. Seen here are roughly 200,000 clones, 75% to 90% observed once, and the top ten hold more than 4%. Sequencing was performed on PBMCs or T cells enriched from blood (not recorded which). Receptors originate from a woman aged 30 to 39 who had been exposed to COVID-19.

The gene calls are TRBV10-3 and TRBJ1-1; 7 bases align to TRBD1. CDR1 and CDR2 from the germline V gene are ENHRY and SYGVKD. This CDR3 spans 15 amino acids. Losses at the gene ends were 7 bases for V and 1 base for J; bases not matched to a gene: 9. The CDR3 DNA is TGTGCCATCACCTACAACCGGGACAGGAACACTGAAGCTTTCTTT. This encodes CAITYNRDRNTEAFF.

V usage is TRBV20-1 and J usage is TRBJ1-1, with TRBD1 matching 7 bases. This CDR3 region has 10 residues. Germline assignment: CDR1 DFQATT and CDR2 SNEGSKA (reference sequence). V was pared by 2 bases and J by 11 bases, with 2 bases of the junction left unmatched. The DNA for the CDR3 is TGCAGTGCTAGACAGGGGGGCGCTTTCTTT. Its translation is CSARQGGAFF.

The chain employs TRBV15 and TRBJ2-2; maybe TRBD1 (5 bases). The germline V gene encodes CDR1 LNHNV and CDR2 YYDKDF (reference sequence). The V and J ends lost 8 bases and 2 bases respectively, with 12 bases between them. CDR3 size: 14 residues. The CDR3 here is CATGKTDNTGELFF. The DNA of the CDR3 is TGTGCCACCGGGAAGACAGATAACACCGGGGAGCTGTTTTTT.

In its sample, this clone was seen once. The chain couples TRBV6-1 to TRBJ1-1; 10 bases align to TRBD1. The ends lost 3 bases at V and 6 bases at J; junction bases unmatched: 10. This CDR3 has 16 amino acids. Germline V CDR1 and CDR2: MNHNS, SASEGT. Written as DNA, the CDR3 is TGTGCCAGCAGTGATTTCCAGGGACAGGGGAGGCCTGAAGCTTTCTTT. Protein product: CASSDFQGQGRPEAFF.

This chain connects TRBV9 to TRBJ1-6, with D possibly matching TRBD1 (6 bases). This CDR3 region has 15 residues. Germline CDR1 reads SGDLS; CDR2 reads YYNGEE. V lost 4 bases to trimming and J lost 7 bases, with 15 bases between them. CDR3 nucleotide sequence: TGTGCCAGCAGCTCAAGCCAGGGGTCGAATTCACCCCTCCACTTT. Its protein product is CASSSSQGSNSPLHF.